Listed here are 18 T cell receptor beta chains from one sample, sequenced in a study of T cells in Graves' hyperthyroidism and ophthalmopathy. Authors of the study amplified TCR beta CDR3 regions from RNA transcripts. The HTBI set primed first-round TCR CDR3 RT-PCR. MiXCR, applied by TCRdb to the multiplex PCR reads, yields one record per CDR3 protein. This repertoire shows around 300,000 distinct CDR3 sequences, over 11% found once; its top ten account for 20% to 25%. The sequenced material came from blood. All receptors derive from a young woman with Graves' hyperthyroidism.

This clonotype was picked up a small number of times. The J gene is TRBJ1-5, the V gene TRBV5-5; D is undetermined. Looked up from germline, CDR1 is SGHKS and CDR2 is YYEKEE (reference sequence). V lost 4 bases, J lost 7 bases, and 12 bases lay in between. The CDR3 length is 13 residues. The CDR3 DNA reads as TGTGCCAGCAGCACGGGGATTCAACAGCCCCAGCATTTT. Translating it yields CASSTGIQQPQHF. Using reference TRBV5-5 and TRBJ1-5 for the parts outside the CDR3, the full variable domain is DAGVTQSPTHLIKTRGQQVTLRCSPISGHKSVSWYQQVLGQGPQFIFQYYEKEERGRGNFPDRFSARQFPNYSSELNVNALLLGDSALYLCASSTGIQQPQHFGDGTRLSIL.

The chain combines TRBV5-5 with TRBJ2-7; 10 bases are shared with TRBD1. The V gene end was trimmed by 4 bases and the J gene end by 8 bases; junction bases not matched to a gene: 12. Germline CDR1 SGHKS, CDR2 YYEKEE (reference sequence). CDR3 length equals 15 residues. This chain's CDR3 is CASSESRDRGGKQYF. CDR3 nucleotides: TGTGCCAGCAGCGAATCCCGGGACAGGGGCGGCAAGCAGTACTTC. Together with reference TRBV5-5 and TRBJ2-7, the CDR3 gives the full variable domain: DAGVTQSPTHLIKTRGQQVTLRCSPISGHKSVSWYQQVLGQGPQFIFQYYEKEERGRGNFPDRFSARQFPNYSSELNVNALLLGDSALYLCASSESRDRGGKQYFGPGTRLTVT.

This clonotype has a count of ten or more. Here the CDR3 DNA reads TGTGCCAGCATCTCAGGCCGAAGTAAAGAGACCCAGTACTTC. Protein sequence: CASISGRSKETQYF. V gene TRBV6-1 combines with J gene TRBJ2-5; D not certain. Germline CDR1 is MNHNS and CDR2 is SASEGT. Trimming stripped 7 bases from V and 3 bases from J, with 15 bases between. The CDR3 sequence is 14 residues long.

This clonotype has more than one count but fewer than ten. V usage is TRBV6-1 and J usage is TRBJ1-2; D may be TRBD1 (6 bases). From germline, CDR1 is MNHNS and CDR2 SASEGT. The CDR3 length is 15 residues. V lost 5 bases and J lost 8, with 21 bases in between. CDR3 residues: CASSTPAGAKGGYTF. CDR3 sequence (DNA): TGTGCCAGCAGTACCCCGGCAGGGGCCAAGGGGGGCTACACCTTC.

This clonotype was picked up many times. V gene TRBV28 combines with J gene TRBJ1-4; D call uncertain. In germline, CDR1 is MDHEN, CDR2 SYDVKM. This CDR3 has 14 residues. Deletions cut 7 bases from V and 8 bases from J, with 17 bases between. CDR3 sequence: CASTQVWGGEKLFF. The CDR3 DNA reads TGTGCCAGCACCCAGGTTTGGGGTGGAGAAAAACTGTTTTTT.

At least ten counts were recorded for this clonotype. This rearrangement joins TRBV3-1 to TRBJ2-5; D not certain. With 1 base removed from V and 3 bases from J, the gap between germline ends came to 9 bases. The CDR3 spans 14 residues. CDR1 LGHDT and CDR2 YNNKEL come from the germline V gene (reference sequence). CDR3 DNA: TGTGCCAGCAGCCAAGTAGGTGGGGAAGAGACCCAGTACTTC. Translated: CASSQVGGEETQYF.

This clonotype showed up just a few times. This chain joins TRBV12-3 or TRBV12-4 and TRBJ1-3, with 8 bases that match TRBD1. The CDR3 has 15 amino acids. Losses at the gene ends were 5 bases for V and 4 bases for J; bases not matched to a gene: 7. The CDR3 coding sequence is TGTGCCAGCAGTCTTCAGGGGGCGCTCGGAAACACCATATATTTT. Protein sequence: CASSLQGALGNTIYF.

This clonotype was observed a handful of times. The chain has TRBV7-8 and TRBJ1-3; D is unclear. Trimming cost V 5 bases and J 0 bases, with 11 bases left between them. Germline V gene sequence: CDR1 SGHVS, CDR2 FQNEAQ. There are 15 residues in the CDR3. This CDR3 reads CASSLTTTSGNTIYF. The DNA of the CDR3 is TGTGCCAGCAGCCTCACAACTACCTCTGGAAACACCATATATTTT.

There are many counts of this clonotype. The CDR3 DNA follows: TGTGCCAGCAGCTTAGATTATCCGGGCAAAAAACTGTTTTTT. Protein sequence: CASSLDYPGKKLFF. The genes are TRBV11-2 and TRBJ1-4, with D hard to call. The V gene's germline CDR1 is SGHAT and CDR2 FQNNGV. The V and J ends lost 0 bases and 9 bases respectively, with 11 bases between them. CDR3 length equals 14 residues. Based on the CDR3 plus reference TRBV11-2 and TRBJ1-4, the full variable domain is EAGVAQSPRYKIIEKRQSVAFWCNPISGHATLYWYQQILGQGPKLLIQFQNNGVVDDSQLPKDRFSAERLKGVDSTLKIQPAKLEDSAVYLCASSLDYPGKKLFFGSGTQLSVL.

This clonotype was seen many times. This chain joins TRBV29-1 and TRBJ2-3; D is perhaps TRBD2 (5 bases). The CDR3 is 13 residues long. The germline V gene encodes CDR1 SQVTM and CDR2 ANQGSEA. V was pared by 4 bases and J by 4 bases, with 12 bases between. The CDR3 is CSVVREGSDTQYF. The CDR3 bases are TGCAGCGTTGTACGGGAAGGATCAGATACGCAGTATTTT.

Here the CDR3 DNA reads TGCAGTGCCCCACCGGGACCCCACTCGCAGCCCCAGCATTTT. It yields the protein CSAPPGPHSQPQHF. This rearrangement joins TRBV20-1 to TRBJ1-5; tentative D call: TRBD1 (5 bases). CDR3 length equals 14 residues. V dropped 6 bases and J dropped 7 bases, with 19 bases sitting between them. Germline CDR1 reads DFQATT; CDR2 reads SNEGSKA (reference sequence).

The V call is TRBV2, the J call TRBJ2-2, with D possibly being TRBD2 (6 bases). This CDR3 has 15 residues. Germline V gene lookup returns CDR1 SNHLY and CDR2 FYNNEI. V lost 4 bases and J lost 5, with 14 bases in between. CDR3 loop: CASSVTGTPTGELFF. The DNA of the CDR3 is TGTGCCAGCAGTGTAACCGGGACTCCTACCGGGGAGCTGTTTTTT.

This clonotype was counted at least ten times. This rearrangement joins TRBV12-3 or TRBV12-4 to TRBJ1-5; D is undetermined. V lost 6 bases to trimming and J lost 4 bases, with 10 bases between them. The CDR3 contains 13 residues. The CDR3 bases are TGTGCCAGCAGCCCCACGGAGAATCAGCCCCAGCATTTT. Its translation: CASSPTENQPQHF.

This chain uses TRBV2 with TRBJ2-1; D gene uncertain. The germline V and J ends were trimmed by 7 bases and 8 bases, with 9 bases remaining between them. The CDR3 consists of 11 residues. The germline V gene has CDR1 SNHLY and CDR2 FYNNEI. In nucleotides, the CDR3 is TGTGCCAGCACCCTCCGGGATGAGCAGTTCTTC. Its translation is CASTLRDEQFF.

This clonotype was observed many times. V and J are TRBV5-6 and TRBJ1-1; unclear D gene. The CDR3 consists of 12 residues. V was shortened by 4 bases and J by 4 bases, with 8 bases between the two germline ends. Germline lookup yields CDR1 SGHDT and CDR2 YYEEEE. In DNA, the CDR3 is TGTGCCAGCAGCCCCAGCGGCACTGAAGCTTTCTTT. Translating it yields CASSPSGTEAFF.

This clonotype was seen at least ten times. The chain has TRBV2 and TRBJ2-5; 11 bases match TRBD2. The CDR3 has 15 residues. Unmatched junction bases numbered 12, after V lost 10 bases and J lost 5 bases. Per the germline V gene, CDR1 is SNHLY and CDR2 is FYNNEI. CDR3 coding DNA: TGTGCCACCACGGGTACTAGCGGGAGCGTCGAGACCCAGTACTTC. Translating gives CATTGTSGSVETQYF.

The chain is built from TRBV7-2 and TRBJ1-2, with D tentatively TRBD1 (5 bases). Trimming removed 0 bases from V and 3 bases from J, with 11 bases in between. The CDR3 runs to 15 residues. CDR1 and CDR2 (germline): SGHTA, FQGNSA. In DNA form, the CDR3 reads TGTGCCAGCAGCTTAGCGGGGACGGGGGACTATGGCTACACCTTC. It yields the protein CASSLAGTGDYGYTF.

In its sample, this clonotype was seen many times. The gene calls are TRBV6-1 and TRBJ2-7; D possibly corresponds to TRBD2 (5 bases). The CDR3 extends over 14 amino acids. Trimming took 6 bases from V and 2 from J, leaving 14 bases between them. Germline values: CDR1 MNHNS, CDR2 SASEGT. In DNA form, the CDR3 reads TGTGCCAGCAGAGTTGTGTCGGGGACCTACGAGCAGTACTTC. Protein sequence: CASRVVSGTYEQYF.